Here is one T cell receptor beta chain with its context. This CDR3 fails to terminate in the conserved phenylalanine or tryptophan, so it likely reflects a read error. The DNA is left out, because the CDR3 cannot be placed on it with certainty; the CDR3 is given as TCRdb lists it. This sample is drawn from a study of OX40 agonist ivuxolimab in advanced cancers. Repertoires were generated with immunoSEQ multiplex PCR, while TCRdb's copy carries only in-frame clones and drops some. The sample includes 35,000 to 50,000 clones, 65% to 85% of them seen just once. This receptor was identified in an adult with an advanced solid tumor such as melanoma, head and neck, liver or kidney cancer. Source: CD4+ or CD8+ T cells sorted from blood, taken in a trial of the OX40 agonist ivuxolimab.

This CDR3 reads CASSSGQGASSY. The rearrangement uses TRBV28 and TRBJ1-4; the D call in the table, TRBD1, was not verified against the DNA. Ends included, the CDR3 has 12 residues. Germline CDR1 is MDHEN and CDR2 is SYDVKM.